These 27 T cell receptor beta chains share one sample of origin, sequenced in a study of blood T cell repertoires in COVID-19. Method: immunoSEQ multiplex PCR; TCRdb's copy keeps in-frame clones and lacks some. The sample has approximately 240,000 clones; 79% are singletons. The sample consisted of peripheral blood. The receptors were gathered from a woman in her thirties or forties with active or convalescent COVID-19.

The chain employs TRBV7-2 and TRBJ2-5; 14 bases agree with TRBD2. The CDR3 contains 18 residues. Trimming at V came to 4 bases and at J to 0 bases, leaving 7 bases not matched to a gene. Germline assignment: CDR1 SGHTA and CDR2 FQGNSA. This chain's CDR3 is CASSSGLAGAIYQETQYF. The CDR3 DNA follows: TGTGCCAGCAGCTCGGGACTAGCGGGGGCTATCTACCAAGAGACCCAGTACTTC.

This chain joins TRBV2 and TRBJ2-1; 11 nucleotides line up with TRBD2. The germline V gene encodes CDR1 SNHLY and CDR2 FYNNEI. This CDR3 region has 12 residues. Unmatched junction bases numbered 0, after V lost 9 bases and J lost 5 bases. The CDR3 DNA reads TGTGCCAGGGGACTAGCGGACAATGAGCAGTTCTTC. It yields the protein CARGLADNEQFF.

The genes are TRBV19 and TRBJ1-5, with TRBD1 matching over 10 bases. Germline-derived CDR1 and CDR2 are LNHDA and SQIVND (reference sequence). The CDR3 extends over 15 amino acids. Losses at the gene ends were 4 bases for V and 2 bases for J; bases not matched to a gene: 2. The CDR3, as DNA: TGTGCCAGTAGTAGAGGGACAGGGGGCAATCAGCCCCAGCATTTT. This gives the protein CASSRGTGGNQPQHF.

The table lists this clone with a few counts. The gene calls are TRBV5-1 and TRBJ2-7, with D perhaps TRBD1 (6 bases). Germline assignment: CDR1 SGHRS and CDR2 YFSETQ. V was cut by 4 bases and J by 0 bases, with 11 bases left in between. The CDR3 consists of 14 residues. CDR3 coding DNA: TGCGCCAGCAGCCCAGTACAGGGCTCCTACGAGCAGTACTTC. This translates into CASSPVQGSYEQYF.

Only a few counts were recorded for this clone. The chain uses TRBV7-2 and TRBJ1-5; 8 nucleotides align to TRBD1. V was clipped by 2 bases and J by 4 bases; unmatched bases: 10. Germline loops: CDR1 SGHTA, CDR2 FQGNSA. The CDR3 has 17 amino acids. CDR3 bases: TGTGCCAGCAGCTTAAATAACCGGGACAGGCTAAATCAGCCCCAGCATTTT. Its translation: CASSLNNRDRLNQPQHF. Based on the CDR3 plus reference TRBV7-2 and TRBJ1-5, the full variable domain is GAGVSQSPSNKVTEKGKDVELRCDPISGHTALYWYRQSLGQGLEFLIYFQGNSAPDKSGLPSDRFSAERTGGSVSTLTIQRTQQEDSAVYLCASSLNNRDRLNQPQHFGDGTRLSIL.

This chain links TRBV2 with TRBJ1-4; D is uncertain. With 4 bases removed from V and 6 bases from J, the gap between germline ends came to 12 bases. CDR3 length: 14 amino acids. Germline-derived CDR1 and CDR2 are SNHLY and FYNNEI. The CDR3 region has the DNA TGTGCCAGCAGTGCCGGGGAACTCCATGAAAAACTGTTTTTT. Translated, it gives CASSAGELHEKLFF. Full variable domain (missing parts from reference TRBV2 and TRBJ1-4): EPEVTQTPSHQVTQMGQEVILRCVPISNHLYFYWYRQILGQKVEFLVSFYNNEISEKSEIFDDQFSVERPDGSNFTLKIRSTKLEDSAMYFCASSAGELHEKLFFGSGTQLSVL.

The V and J genes are TRBV6-5 and TRBJ1-3; D is undetermined. The germline CDR1 and CDR2 sequences are MNHEY and SVGAGI. CDR3 length: 15 residues. V dropped 5 bases and J dropped 0 bases, with 11 bases sitting between them. CDR3 amino acids: CASSHPPGSGNTIYF. CDR3 bases: TGTGCCAGCAGTCACCCTCCCGGCTCTGGAAACACCATATATTTT.

The V and J genes are TRBV7-2 and TRBJ1-5, with a possible D match to TRBD1 (5 bases). Germline V gene sequence: CDR1 SGHTA, CDR2 FQGNSA. The CDR3 extends over 16 amino acids. The V and J ends lost 5 bases and 0 bases respectively, with 14 bases between them. CDR3 DNA sequence: TGTGCCAGCAGCCCAGACAGAGCATTTAGCAATCAGCCCCAGCATTTT. Translated: CASSPDRAFSNQPQHF.

V and J are TRBV5-6 and TRBJ1-4; D may be TRBD1 (5 bases). With 2 bases removed from V and 8 bases from J, the gap between germline ends came to 13 bases. The CDR3 totals 14 residues. Germline V CDR1 and CDR2: SGHDT, YYEEEE. CDR3 residues: CASSFYAGSEKLFF. The CDR3 DNA sequence: TGTGCCAGCAGCTTCTACGCAGGGTCGGAAAAACTGTTTTTT. The full variable domain, with the rest looked up from reference TRBV5-6 and TRBJ1-4, is DAGVTQSPTHLIKTRGQQVTLRCSPKSGHDTVSWYQQALGQGPQFIFQYYEEEERQRGNFPDRFSGHQFPNYSSELNVNALLLGDSALYLCASSFYAGSEKLFFGSGTQLSVL.

The chain has TRBV3-1 (or the pseudogene TRBV3-2) and TRBJ2-1, with D possibly TRBD2 on 6 matching bases. The CDR3 sequence is 13 residues long. The V end lost 9 bases, the J end lost 7 bases, and 16 bases lay between the germline ends. Per germline, CDR1 LGHDT and CDR2 YNNKEL (reference sequence). CDR3 in DNA: TGTGCCAGTGGGGGACTGGGCGGGAATGAGCAGTTCTTC. Its protein product is CASGGLGGNEQFF.

This CDR3 reads CASSLEAENTEAFF. For the CDR3, the DNA is TGTGCCAGCAGTCTAGAGGCAGAGAACACTGAAGCTTTCTTT. The V gene is TRBV7-9, the J gene TRBJ1-1; D is unclear. Germline-derived CDR1 and CDR2 are SEHNR and FQNEAQ (reference sequence). This CDR3 comprises 14 residues. The ends were cut back, 6 bases at V and 1 base at J, with 12 bases in the middle.

The chain has TRBV2 and TRBJ1-5; TRBD1 might be the D (5 bases). CDR3 length equals 14 residues. Germline-derived CDR1 and CDR2 are SNHLY and FYNNEI. Deletions cut 8 bases from V and 4 bases from J, with 15 bases between. CDR3 DNA sequence: TGTGCCAGCGTTGGTACAAGGGGTAATCAGCCCCAGCATTTT. It encodes CASVGTRGNQPQHF.

This clone was counted a few times. The V call is TRBV29-1, the J call TRBJ1-2; perhaps TRBD1 as D (5 bases). The length of the CDR3 is 14 residues. Trimming left V 3 bases short and J 6 bases short, with 17 bases between. Looked up from germline, CDR1 is SQVTM and CDR2 is ANQGSEA. The CDR3 protein is CSVDEVGGPDGYTF. The CDR3 nucleotides read TGCAGCGTTGACGAGGTCGGGGGTCCGGATGGCTACACCTTC.

Here the CDR3 DNA reads TGTGCCTGGAGTCCGGGAACGAACACTGAAGCTTTCTTT. Translated, it gives CAWSPGTNTEAFF. V gene TRBV30 combines with J gene TRBJ1-1; D is unresolved. The germline V and J ends were trimmed by 2 bases and 1 base, with 8 bases remaining between them. The germline CDR1 and CDR2 sequences are GTSNPN and SVGIG (reference sequence). There are 13 residues in the CDR3. The variable domain in full, with the rest retrieved from reference TRBV30 and TRBJ1-1, is SQTIHQWPATLVQPVGSPLSLECTVEGTSNPNLYWYRQAAGRGLQLLFYSVGIGQISSEVPQNLSASRPQDRQFILSSKKLLLSDSGFYLCAWSPGTNTEAFFGQGTRLTVV.

V is TRBV18 and J is TRBJ1-6; 7 nucleotides match TRBD1. Germline V gene data show CDR1 as KGHSH and CDR2 as LQKENI. The CDR3 runs 15 residues. V dropped 2 bases and J dropped 10; count of bases not matched to a gene: 8. CDR3 loop: CASSPNGQGDSPLHF. Here the CDR3 DNA reads TGTGCCAGCTCACCAAACGGGCAGGGGGACTCACCCCTCCACTTT.

V gene TRBV27 combines with J gene TRBJ1-6; 7 positions match TRBD1. V was clipped by 10 bases and J by 7 bases; unmatched bases: 10. The length of the CDR3 is 14 residues. In germline, CDR1 is MNHEY, CDR2 SMNVEV (reference sequence). This CDR3 is CATTSGQANSPLHF. The CDR3 DNA sequence: TGTGCCACCACTTCCGGACAGGCGAATTCACCCCTCCACTTT.

The chain combines TRBV4-2 with TRBJ2-1, with 12 bases fitting TRBD2. The CDR3 extends over 18 amino acids. After removal of 1 base from V and 3 bases from J, the junction contained 7 bases not matched to a gene. CDR1 and CDR2 (germline): LGHNA, YNFKEQ. The CDR3 protein is CASSQGTSGARYYNEQFF. The CDR3 DNA is TGTGCCAGCAGCCAAGGGACTAGCGGGGCGCGGTACTACAATGAGCAGTTCTTC.

The chain carries TRBV27 and TRBJ1-6; maybe TRBD1 (6 bases). The length of the CDR3 is 15 residues. Germline values: CDR1 MNHEY, CDR2 SMNVEV (reference sequence). Trimming removed 5 bases at V and 7 bases at J, with 15 bases between. Written as DNA, the CDR3 is TGTGCCAGCAGTCCGTCGGGGGGCTGGAATTCACCCCTCCACTTT. It is translated as CASSPSGGWNSPLHF.

The V gene is TRBV19, the J gene TRBJ2-1; TRBD1 matches 9 bases. After removal of 4 bases from V and 2 bases from J, the junction contained 3 bases not matched to a gene. Per germline, CDR1 LNHDA and CDR2 SQIVND (reference sequence). The CDR3 sequence is 15 residues long. Here the CDR3 reads CASSTTGGAYNEQFF. The CDR3 nucleotides read TGTGCCAGTAGTACGACAGGGGGGGCCTACAATGAGCAGTTCTTC. Full variable domain (remainder filled in from reference TRBV19 and TRBJ2-1): DGGITQSPKYLFRKEGQNVTLSCEQNLNHDAMYWYRQDPGQGLRLIYYSQIVNDFQKGDIAEGYSVSREKKESFPLTVTSAQKNPTAFYLCASSTTGGAYNEQFFGPGTRLTVL.

V is TRBV19 and J is TRBJ2-3, with D possibly TRBD2 on 5 matching bases. Germline assignment: CDR1 LNHDA and CDR2 SQIVND (reference sequence). The V end lost 6 bases, the J end lost 3 bases, and 16 bases lay between the germline ends. This CDR3 spans 15 amino acids. CDR3 in DNA: TGTGCCAGTAGGAATAGCGCCCTAGGGACAGATACGCAGTATTTT. Amino acid sequence: CASRNSALGTDTQYF.

This chain connects TRBV5-1 to TRBJ2-3; perhaps TRBD1 as D (6 bases). Germline V lookup: CDR1 SGHRS, CDR2 YFSETQ. The CDR3 extends over 15 amino acids. The V and J ends lost 3 bases and 1 base respectively, with 12 bases between them. The CDR3 DNA is TGCGCCAGCAGCTACACAGGGAGAGGCACAGATACGCAGTATTTT. This translates into CASSYTGRGTDTQYF.

The V gene is TRBV29-1, the J gene TRBJ2-2; D may be TRBD2 (5 bases). The CDR3 sequence is 12 residues long. CDR1 SQVTM and CDR2 ANQGSEA come from the germline V gene. Trimming removed 7 bases at V and 7 bases at J, with 13 bases between. DNA for the CDR3: TGCAGCGGACTAAAAACGGGCGGGGAGCTGTTTTTT. As protein: CSGLKTGGELFF.

The rearrangement links TRBV7-2 to TRBJ2-5; a possible D gene is TRBD2 (6 bases). CDR3 length equals 14 residues. CDR1 is SGHTA and CDR2 is FQGNSA in the germline V gene. V dropped 2 bases and J dropped 5 bases, with 12 bases sitting between them. The CDR3 region is CASSLTAGQETQYF. CDR3 nucleotides: TGTGCCAGCAGCTTAACGGCGGGGCAGGAGACCCAGTACTTC.

The rearrangement uses TRBV11-2 and TRBJ1-2; no firm D call. Germline CDR1 and CDR2: SGHAT and FQNNGV. V was pared by 4 bases and J by 5 bases, with 5 bases between. The CDR3 totals 11 residues. CDR3 protein: CASSSEYGYTF. CDR3 DNA sequence: TGTGCCAGCAGCTCGGAGTATGGCTACACCTTC.

The genes are TRBV6-5 and TRBJ1-5; D is undetermined. Deletions cut 2 bases from V and 7 bases from J, with 12 bases between. The CDR3 has 14 residues. Germline assignment: CDR1 MNHEY and CDR2 SVGAGI. The CDR3 region is CASSYGQLDQPQHF. CDR3 coding DNA: TGTGCCAGCAGTTACGGGCAGTTAGACCAGCCCCAGCATTTT.

The rearrangement links TRBV29-1 to TRBJ1-1, with TRBD1 identical over 8 bases. Germline V gene lookup returns CDR1 SQVTM and CDR2 ANQGSEA. Trimming took 7 bases from V and 7 from J; bases not matched to a gene: 8. The CDR3 runs to 12 residues. This chain's CDR3 is CSALGQAHEAFF. CDR3 DNA: TGCAGCGCTTTGGGACAGGCCCATGAAGCTTTCTTT.

The V and J genes are TRBV5-5 and TRBJ2-2; D is ambiguous. The CDR3 is made up of 13 amino acids. The germline V and J ends were trimmed by 2 bases and 5 bases, with 7 bases remaining between them. Per the germline V gene, CDR1 is SGHKS and CDR2 is YYEKEE (reference sequence). The CDR3 nucleotides read TGTGCCAGCAGCTTTCCCGGGACCGGGGAGCTGTTTTTT. Translation: CASSFPGTGELFF.